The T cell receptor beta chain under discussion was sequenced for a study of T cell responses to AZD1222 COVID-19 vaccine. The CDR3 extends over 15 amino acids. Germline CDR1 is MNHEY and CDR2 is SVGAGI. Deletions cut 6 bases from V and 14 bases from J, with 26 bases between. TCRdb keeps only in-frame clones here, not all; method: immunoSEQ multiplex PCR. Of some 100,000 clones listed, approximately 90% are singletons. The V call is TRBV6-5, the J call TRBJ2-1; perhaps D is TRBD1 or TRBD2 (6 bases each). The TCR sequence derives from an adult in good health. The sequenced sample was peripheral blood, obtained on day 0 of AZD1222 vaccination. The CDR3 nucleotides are TGTGCCAGCAGCCAGAGGGGGGTCTCCGCGGCGGGGAAGTTCTTC. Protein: CASSQRGVSAAGKFF.